The next 18 T cell receptor beta chains were all read from a single sample in a study of blood T cell repertoires in COVID-19. Repertoires were generated with immunoSEQ multiplex PCR, while TCRdb's copy carries only in-frame clones and drops some. The sample lists around 99,000 clones; 85% to 90% were seen once. Sequencing input: peripheral blood. All receptors come from a human donor in a cohort sampled during active COVID-19.

The V and J genes are TRBV4-2 and TRBJ2-2; D is possibly TRBD2 (6 bases). The CDR3 has 18 residues. Trimming shortened V by 1 base and J by 3 bases, and 18 bases separated the two germline ends. In germline, CDR1 is LGHNA, CDR2 YNFKEQ. This chain's CDR3 is CASSQVASRRGYTGELFF. CDR3 DNA sequence: TGTGCCAGCAGCCAAGTAGCATCGAGGCGGGGTTACACCGGGGAGCTGTTTTTT.

The CDR3 loop is CASSPIRGYEQYF. The CDR3 DNA reads TGTGCCAGCTCACCTATCCGGGGCTACGAGCAGTACTTC. The chain joins TRBV18 to TRBJ2-7, with D possibly TRBD2 on 5 matching bases. The germline V and J ends were trimmed by 3 bases and 3 bases, with 9 bases remaining between them. The CDR3 totals 13 residues. Germline CDR1 reads KGHSH; CDR2 reads LQKENI.

The sample holds one count of this clone. The V call is TRBV10-2, the J call TRBJ2-2, with 9 nucleotides matching TRBD2. V was clipped by 6 bases and J by 6 bases; unmatched bases: 5. This CDR3 is 14 amino acids long. Per the germline V gene, CDR1 is WSHSY and CDR2 is SAAADI. The CDR3 spells CASRSAGGPGELFF. In DNA, the CDR3 is TGCGCCAGCAGGAGCGCGGGAGGGCCCGGGGAGCTGTTTTTT.

J is TRBJ2-1 and V is TRBV5-1, with TRBD2 matching over 9 bases. CDR3 length: 16 residues. J gave up 9 bases and V 4 bases, and 14 bases lay outside the gene matches. Germline V gene data show CDR1 as SGHRS and CDR2 as YFSETQ. CDR3 amino acids: CASSGSLAGTYGEQFF. In DNA form, the CDR3 reads TGCGCCAGCAGCGGGAGTCTAGCGGGAACGTACGGTGAGCAGTTCTTC. Full variable domain (rest looked up from reference TRBV5-1 and TRBJ2-1): KAGVTQTPRYLIKTRGQQVTLSCSPISGHRSVSWYQQTPGQGLQFLFEYFSETQRNKGNFPGRFSGRQFSNSRSEMNVSTLELGDSALYLCASSGSLAGTYGEQFFGPGTRLTVL.

This clone was detected only once. The V and J genes are TRBV9 and TRBJ2-3; 7 nucleotides line up with TRBD2. Germline V gene lookup returns CDR1 SGDLS and CDR2 YYNGEE. CDR3 length equals 16 residues. Trimming at V came to 0 bases and at J to 6 bases, leaving 10 bases not matched to a gene. This chain's CDR3 is CASSVALGGRVDTQYF. CDR3 nucleotides: TGTGCCAGCAGCGTAGCTCTAGGAGGGAGGGTCGATACGCAGTATTTT.

The gene calls are TRBV6-5 and TRBJ2-3, with 11 bases identical to TRBD2. This CDR3 has 15 amino acids. The germline CDR1 and CDR2 sequences are MNHEY and SVGAGI. J was trimmed by 3 bases and V by 8 bases; bases with no gene match: 7. CDR3 in DNA: TGTGCCAGCGAAGAACGACTAGCGGGGACAGATACGCAGTATTTT. It codes for CASEERLAGTDTQYF.

V is TRBV5-4 and J is TRBJ1-2; 7 positions match TRBD1. The CDR3 is 14 amino acids. The germline V gene encodes CDR1 SGHNT and CDR2 YYREEE (reference sequence). J lost 4 bases, V lost 4 bases, and 7 bases had no gene match. CDR3 region: CASSRDSSAYGYTF. DNA for the CDR3: TGTGCCAGCAGCAGGGACAGCTCGGCCTATGGCTACACCTTC.

This clone was detected once. The V call is TRBV7-2, the J call TRBJ1-2; perhaps TRBD1 as D (5 bases). The CDR3 consists of 13 residues. V was clipped by 4 bases and J by 6 bases, with 12 bases between them. Germline V gene lookup returns CDR1 SGHTA and CDR2 FQGNSA. CDR3 sequence: CASSSPGRDGYTF. For the CDR3, the DNA is TGTGCCAGCAGCTCCCCGGGCAGGGATGGCTACACCTTC.

This sequence joins TRBV27 and TRBJ1-6, with D uncertain. The germline V and J ends were trimmed by 6 bases and 2 bases, with 8 bases remaining between them. The CDR3 consists of 14 residues. CDR1 is MNHEY and CDR2 is SMNVEV in the germline V gene (reference sequence). CDR3 DNA sequence: TGTGCCAGCAGCTCCTACCCCTATAATTCACCCCTCCACTTT. It yields the protein CASSSYPYNSPLHF.

The CDR3 protein is CASSELNRESSPLHF. As DNA, the CDR3 is TGTGCCAGCAGTGAACTGAACAGGGAATCATCACCCCTCCACTTT. J is TRBJ1-6 and V is TRBV6-1, with TRBD1 as a possible D gene (6 bases). Germline loops: CDR1 MNHNS, CDR2 SASEGT. The CDR3 is 15 amino acids. V lost 2 bases and J 10 bases, leaving 15 bases between the germline ends.

This clone was recorded many times. This chain joins TRBV19 and TRBJ1-3; no definite D call. CDR1 and CDR2 (germline): LNHDA, SQIVND (reference sequence). V shed 3 bases and J shed 0 bases, with 9 bases lying between them. This CDR3 has 15 amino acids. The CDR3 spells CASSISVISGNTIYF. Here the CDR3 DNA reads TGTGCCAGTAGTATTTCGGTGATCTCTGGAAACACCATATATTTT.

On this clone itself: A read error may account for a junction end that differs from germline. The rearrangement uses TRBV6-5 and TRBJ2-7; the D gene is possibly TRBD2 (7 bases). Germline-derived CDR1 and CDR2 are MNHEY and SVGAGI. CDR3 length: 11 residues. The CDR3 sequence is CASRGGVIWDF. CDR3 DNA sequence: TGTGCCAGCAGAGGGGGGGTAATATGGGACTTC.

This rearrangement joins TRBV4-2 to TRBJ2-2, with a tentative D call TRBD1 (5 bases). CDR1 and CDR2 from the germline V gene are LGHNA and YNFKEQ. The V end was cut by 3 bases, the J end by 7 bases, with 18 bases between. The CDR3 has 16 amino acids. CDR3 in amino acids: CASSHGRAGLGGELFF. The CDR3 DNA reads as TGTGCCAGCAGCCACGGTCGGGCAGGGTTGGGCGGGGAGCTGTTTTTT.

The chain links TRBV6-6 to TRBJ2-3; 7 positions agree with TRBD2. V dropped 6 bases and J dropped 3; count of bases not matched to a gene: 6. CDR1 MNHNY and CDR2 SVGAGI come from the germline V gene (reference sequence). CDR3 length: 14 residues. CDR3 nucleotide sequence: TGTGCCAGCAGACTAGCGATTGGGACAGATACGCAGTATTTT. It is translated as CASRLAIGTDTQYF.

This chain connects TRBV18 to TRBJ2-1; the match to TRBD2 covers 11 bases. The germline V gene encodes CDR1 KGHSH and CDR2 LQKENI. This CDR3 contains 17 residues. J was trimmed by 1 base and V by 0 bases; bases with no gene match: 2. The DNA of the CDR3 is TGTGCCAGCTCACCACCTAGCGGGGGGGAATCCTACAATGAGCAGTTCTTC. Amino acid sequence: CASSPPSGGESYNEQFF.

Only one count was recorded for this clone. V is TRBV24-1 and J is TRBJ2-7; 10 bases are shared with TRBD2. CDR1 and CDR2 (germline): KGHDR, SFDVKD. V shed 5 bases and J 4 bases; nucleotides not matched to a gene: 4. This CDR3 has 14 amino acids. Here the CDR3 DNA reads TGTGCCACCAGTGCTAGCGGGGGCCGATACGAGCAGTACTTC. This translates into CATSASGGRYEQYF.

The chain employs TRBV2 and TRBJ1-3; 11 bases line up with TRBD1. The trim removed 6 bases at V and 3 bases at J, leaving 7 bases unmatched. This CDR3 is 16 amino acids long. Germline CDR1 is SNHLY and CDR2 is FYNNEI. The CDR3 nucleotides read TGTGCCAGCAGCCAAGGACAGGGGGCAATTGGAAACACCATATATTTT. Translation: CASSQGQGAIGNTIYF.

The J gene is TRBJ1-5, the V gene TRBV4-3, with TRBD1 matching 8 bases. CDR1 is LGHNA and CDR2 is YSLEER in the germline V gene. This CDR3 has 15 amino acids. The trim removed 3 bases at V and 5 bases at J, leaving 6 bases unmatched. DNA of the CDR3: TGCGCCAGCAGCCAGGAGGACAGGGAAGATCAGCCCCAGCATTTT. The encoded protein is CASSQEDREDQPQHF.